The 22 T cell receptor beta chains below all came from one sample that was sequenced in a study of control samples from healthy donors and cancer patients (dated by TCRdb to about 2020). The library was generated by the immunoSEQ multiplex PCR assay. This is the immuneACCESS table as TCRdb keeps it, with only in-frame sequences that have V and J called. A part of the clones is gone; compared with another copy, unresolved V genes explain less than half, and the rest is unexplained. A total of around 200,000 clones appear in this sample, around 91% of them only once. More than 1.3% of the sample is taken by the ten largest. The sequenced sample was blood. Every receptor here comes from a woman under 40 in good health.

This clone has just a few counts. The V call is TRBV19, the J call TRBJ2-1, with TRBD2 matching over 15 bases. V was clipped by 3 bases and J by 4 bases; unmatched bases: 4. Germline CDR1 and CDR2: LNHDA and SQIVND (reference sequence). The CDR3 extends over 17 amino acids. CDR3 residues: CASSMGGLAGGYNEQFF. In DNA form, the CDR3 reads TGTGCCAGTAGTATGGGCGGACTAGCGGGGGGGTACAATGAGCAGTTCTTC.

The chain carries TRBV24-1 and TRBJ2-1, with 7 positions matching TRBD2. This CDR3 contains 14 residues. With 4 bases clipped from V and 14 bases from J, the junction kept 13 bases outside the gene matches. Germline CDR1 and CDR2: KGHDR and SFDVKD. CDR3 sequence: CATSEGETSQKKFF. CDR3 DNA sequence: TGTGCCACCAGTGAGGGGGAGACTAGCCAGAAAAAGTTCTTC.

The V call is TRBV5-1, the J call TRBJ1-5, with a possible D match to TRBD1 (5 bases). CDR3 length equals 15 residues. CDR1 is SGHRS and CDR2 is YFSETQ in the germline V gene. Trimming shortened V by 0 bases and J by 3 bases, and 10 bases separated the two germline ends. The CDR3: CASSLDGTPNQPQHF. The CDR3 coding sequence is TGCGCCAGCAGCTTGGATGGGACTCCCAATCAGCCCCAGCATTTT.

J is TRBJ2-7 and V is TRBV15, with 9 bases that match TRBD1. The V gene end was trimmed by 0 bases and the J gene end by 4 bases; junction bases not matched to a gene: 7. The germline CDR1 and CDR2 sequences are LNHNV and YYDKDF (reference sequence). This CDR3 contains 16 residues. CDR3 in amino acids: CATSRDTGDREYEQYF. The CDR3 nucleotides read TGTGCCACCAGCAGAGATACGGGGGACAGGGAATACGAGCAGTACTTC. The full variable domain, its missing parts supplied by reference TRBV15 and TRBJ2-7, is DAMVIQNPRYQVTQFGKPVTLSCSQTLNHNVMYWYQQKSSQAPKLLFHYYDKDFNNEADTPDNFQSRRPNTSFCFLDIRSPGLGDTAMYLCATSRDTGDREYEQYFGPGTRLTVT.

V gene TRBV6-6 combines with J gene TRBJ2-7; 11 bases are shared with TRBD2. The germline CDR1 and CDR2 sequences are MNHNY and SVGAGI (reference sequence). The CDR3 covers 15 residues. V gave up 6 bases and J gave up 7 bases; unmatched junction bases: 11. The CDR3 sequence: CASSLLAGGLREQYF. The CDR3 DNA is TGTGCCAGCAGCCTATTAGCGGGAGGGCTTAGGGAGCAGTACTTC.

The chain has TRBV5-5 and TRBJ1-1; no definite D call. From germline, CDR1 is SGHKS and CDR2 YYEKEE (reference sequence). The V end lost 0 bases, the J end lost 1 base, and 4 bases lay between the germline ends. This CDR3 spans 13 amino acids. In DNA form, the CDR3 reads TGTGCCAGCAGCTTGGCGGGGAACACTGAAGCTTTCTTT. It specifies CASSLAGNTEAFF. Together with reference TRBV5-5 and TRBJ1-1, the CDR3 gives the full variable domain: DAGVTQSPTHLIKTRGQQVTLRCSPISGHKSVSWYQQVLGQGPQFIFQYYEKEERGRGNFPDRFSARQFPNYSSELNVNALLLGDSALYLCASSLAGNTEAFFGQGTRLTVV.

As DNA, the CDR3 is TGTGCCAGCACCAGGGTCAATCAGCCCCAGCATTTT. This sequence encodes CASTRVNQPQHF. The rearrangement links TRBV12-3 or TRBV12-4 to TRBJ1-5; D possibly corresponds to TRBD1 (5 bases). V was pared by 7 bases and J by 3 bases, with 7 bases between. This CDR3 contains 12 residues.

This chain links TRBV7-3 with TRBJ2-3; weak D call: TRBD2 (5 bases). CDR1 is SGHTA and CDR2 is FQGTGA in the germline V gene. CDR3 length: 15 residues. V was pared by 5 bases and J by 2 bases, with 14 bases between. CDR3 nucleotide sequence: TGTGCCAGCAGCCCCCACGGACTGAACACAGATACGCAGTATTTT. Its protein product is CASSPHGLNTDTQYF.

The V and J genes are TRBV9 and TRBJ1-1, with D hard to call. Trimming left V 0 bases short and J 0 bases short, with 6 bases between. Germline V CDR1 and CDR2: SGDLS, YYNGEE. This CDR3 is built from 14 residues. The CDR3 protein is CASSVGQVNTEAFF. In DNA form, the CDR3 reads TGTGCCAGCAGCGTAGGTCAGGTGAACACTGAAGCTTTCTTT.

The chain employs TRBV5-8 and TRBJ2-1; D call uncertain. Germline CDR1 and CDR2: SGHTS and YDEGEE. Trimming removed 2 bases from V and 6 bases from J, with 9 bases in between. This CDR3 is built from 13 residues. CDR3 in DNA: TGTGCCAGCAGCTTTTTAGATTTCAATGAGCAGTTCTTC. As protein: CASSFLDFNEQFF.

This rearrangement joins TRBV28 to TRBJ1-2; 7 positions match TRBD1. Germline lookup yields CDR1 MDHEN and CDR2 SYDVKM. The CDR3 contains 12 residues. V gave up 6 bases and J gave up 8 bases; unmatched junction bases: 6. The CDR3 nucleotides are TGTGCCAGCAGGACAGGGAGTTTCGGCTACACCTTC. Protein product: CASRTGSFGYTF.

This chain links TRBV18 with TRBJ1-1, with D uncertain. The germline gives CDR1 KGHSH, CDR2 LQKENI. V lost 3 bases to trimming and J lost 1 base, with 6 bases between them. The CDR3 length is 13 residues. CDR3 region: CASSPYKNTEAFF. The DNA for the CDR3 is TGTGCCAGCTCACCGTACAAGAACACTGAAGCTTTCTTT.

The V gene is TRBV4-1, the J gene TRBJ1-2; D is perhaps TRBD1 (5 bases). Germline CDR1 MGHRA, CDR2 YSYEKL. This CDR3 spans 15 amino acids. V lost 0 bases and J 3 bases, leaving 11 bases between the germline ends. The CDR3 DNA reads as TGCGCCAGCAGCCAAGATCCGGCAGGGTACTATGGCTACACCTTC. It is translated as CASSQDPAGYYGYTF.

This sequence joins TRBV6-5 and TRBJ1-6; 7 bases align to TRBD1. Germline CDR1 and CDR2: MNHEY and SVGAGI. There are 14 residues in the CDR3. Trimming took 3 bases from V and 7 from J; bases not matched to a gene: 3. CDR3 sequence reads: CASSYTGENSPLHF. The CDR3 coding sequence is TGTGCCAGCAGTTATACAGGGGAAAATTCACCCCTCCACTTT.

The chain recombines TRBV5-8 with TRBJ1-3; maybe TRBD1 (5 bases). CDR1 SGHTS and CDR2 YDEGEE come from the germline V gene. This CDR3 has 13 residues. The ends were cut back, 4 bases at V and 0 bases at J, with 5 bases in the middle. CDR3 sequence: CASSDSSGNTIYF. The DNA for the CDR3 is TGTGCCAGCAGCGACAGCTCTGGAAACACCATATATTTT.

The chain has TRBV4-2 and TRBJ2-7, with 8 positions matching TRBD2. Germline CDR1 and CDR2: LGHNA and YNFKEQ. V was clipped by 2 bases and J by 3 bases; unmatched bases: 3. This CDR3 region has 14 residues. The CDR3 nucleotides are TGTGCCAGCAGCCAAACGGGGGGGCTCTACGAGCAGTACTTC. Its protein product is CASSQTGGLYEQYF.

This chain uses TRBV5-4 with TRBJ2-1; weak D call: TRBD2 (5 bases). V dropped 0 bases and J dropped 6 bases, with 7 bases sitting between them. The CDR3 spans 13 residues. Looked up from germline, CDR1 is SGHNT and CDR2 is YYREEE (reference sequence). Here the CDR3 DNA reads TGTGCCAGCAGCTTGGCCCGGGGCAATGAGCAGTTCTTC. Translation gives CASSLARGNEQFF.

This rearrangement joins TRBV6-2 or TRBV6-3 to TRBJ2-3; the D gene could be TRBD1 or TRBD2 (5 bases each). The CDR3 is made up of 15 amino acids. CDR1 and CDR2 from the germline V gene are MNHEY and SVGEGT. V was shortened by 6 bases and J by 2 bases, with 15 bases between the two germline ends. The CDR3 DNA is TGTGCCAGCAGCCGGGACCAGGCGTTCACAGATACGCAGTATTTT. Protein: CASSRDQAFTDTQYF.

This chain links TRBV6-2 or TRBV6-3 with TRBJ2-1, with D hard to call. CDR3 length: 12 amino acids. With 3 bases removed from V and 8 bases from J, the gap between germline ends came to 8 bases. CDR1 and CDR2 from the germline V gene are MNHEY and SVGEGT. CDR3 in amino acids: CASSYLGDEQFF. The DNA for the CDR3 is TGTGCCAGCAGTTATTTGGGTGATGAGCAGTTCTTC.

The V and J genes are TRBV6-5 and TRBJ1-2; 9 bases are a match to TRBD1. The CDR3 totals 12 residues. V gave up 5 bases and J gave up 8 bases; unmatched junction bases: 3. Germline V gives CDR1 MNHEY, CDR2 SVGAGI. The CDR3 nucleotides read TGTGCCAGCAGTCCTGACAGGGGGGGCTACACCTTC. Its protein product is CASSPDRGGYTF.

Comment on this clone: Other DNA variants within this sample encode the same CDR3. V usage is TRBV18 and J usage is TRBJ1-3; TRBD1 is a possible D gene (5 bases). CDR1 is KGHSH, CDR2 LQKENI, per germline. The CDR3 runs 14 residues. The V and J ends lost 3 bases and 0 bases respectively, with 6 bases between them. CDR3 loop: CASSPDSSGNTIYF. The DNA of the CDR3 is TGTGCCAGCTCACCCGACAGCTCTGGAAACACCATATATTTT. Using reference TRBV18 and TRBJ1-3 for the parts outside the CDR3, the full variable domain is NAGVMQNPRHLVRRRGQEARLRCSPMKGHSHVYWYRQLPEEGLKFMVYLQKENIIDESGMPKERFSAEFPKEGPSILRIQQVVRGDSAAYFCASSPDSSGNTIYFGEGSWLTVV.

V is TRBV7-6 and J is TRBJ2-2; 13 nucleotides agree with TRBD2. Germline-derived CDR1 and CDR2 are SGHVS and FNYEAQ. This CDR3 contains 18 residues. J lost 6 bases, V lost 1 base, and 8 bases had no gene match. CDR3 protein: CASSLVLRTSGSPGELFF. CDR3 DNA sequence: TGTGCCAGCAGCTTAGTGTTGAGGACTAGCGGGAGTCCCGGGGAGCTGTTTTTT.